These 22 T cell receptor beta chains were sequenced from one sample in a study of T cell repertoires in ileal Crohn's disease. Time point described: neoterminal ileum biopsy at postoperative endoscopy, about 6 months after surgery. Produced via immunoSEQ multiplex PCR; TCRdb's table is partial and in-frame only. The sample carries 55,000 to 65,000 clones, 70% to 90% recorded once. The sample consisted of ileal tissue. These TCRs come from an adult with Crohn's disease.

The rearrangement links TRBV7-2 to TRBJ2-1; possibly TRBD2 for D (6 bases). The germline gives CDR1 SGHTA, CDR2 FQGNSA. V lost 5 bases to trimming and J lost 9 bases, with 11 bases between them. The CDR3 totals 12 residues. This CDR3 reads CASSPLATEQFF. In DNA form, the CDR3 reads TGTGCCAGCAGCCCTCTAGCGACTGAGCAGTTCTTC.

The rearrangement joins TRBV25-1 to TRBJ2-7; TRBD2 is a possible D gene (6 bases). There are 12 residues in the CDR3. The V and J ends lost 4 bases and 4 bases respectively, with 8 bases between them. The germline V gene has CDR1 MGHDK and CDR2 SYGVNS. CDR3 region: CASSGGVYEQYF. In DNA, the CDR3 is TGTGCCAGCAGTGGCGGGGTATACGAGCAGTACTTC.

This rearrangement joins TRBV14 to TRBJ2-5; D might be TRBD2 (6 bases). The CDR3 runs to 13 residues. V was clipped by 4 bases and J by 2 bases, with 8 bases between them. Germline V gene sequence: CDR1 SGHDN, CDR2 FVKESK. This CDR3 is CASSPRGQETQYF. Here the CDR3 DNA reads TGTGCCAGCAGCCCCCGGGGGCAAGAGACCCAGTACTTC.

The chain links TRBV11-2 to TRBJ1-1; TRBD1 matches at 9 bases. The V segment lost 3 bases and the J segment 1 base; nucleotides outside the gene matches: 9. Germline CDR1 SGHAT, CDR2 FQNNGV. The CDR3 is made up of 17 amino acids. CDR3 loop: CASSFGTGRIRNTEAFF. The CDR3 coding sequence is TGTGCCAGCAGCTTCGGGACAGGGCGGATTCGGAACACTGAAGCTTTCTTT.

This chain's CDR3 is CASSQDLGVVGPQHF. In DNA, the CDR3 is TGCGCCAGCAGCCAAGATTTAGGGGTAGTTGGGCCCCAGCATTTT. This chain joins TRBV4-1 and TRBJ1-5; D may be TRBD1 (5 bases). This CDR3 comprises 15 residues. V was clipped by 0 bases and J by 9 bases, with 15 bases between them. Germline V gives CDR1 MGHRA, CDR2 YSYEKL.

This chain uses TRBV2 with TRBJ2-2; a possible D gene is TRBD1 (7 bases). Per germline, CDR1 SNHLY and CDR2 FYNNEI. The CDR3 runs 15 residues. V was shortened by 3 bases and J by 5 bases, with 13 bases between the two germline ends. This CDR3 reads CASSDQGGSTGELFF. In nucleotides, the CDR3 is TGTGCCAGCAGTGATCAGGGGGGCTCTACCGGGGAGCTGTTTTTT.

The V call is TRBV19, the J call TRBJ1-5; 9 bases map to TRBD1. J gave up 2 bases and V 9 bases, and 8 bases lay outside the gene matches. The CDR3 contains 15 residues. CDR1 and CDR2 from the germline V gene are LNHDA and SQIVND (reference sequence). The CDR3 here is CASDWTGAGNQPQHF. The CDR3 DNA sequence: TGTGCCAGCGACTGGACAGGGGCTGGCAATCAGCCCCAGCATTTT.

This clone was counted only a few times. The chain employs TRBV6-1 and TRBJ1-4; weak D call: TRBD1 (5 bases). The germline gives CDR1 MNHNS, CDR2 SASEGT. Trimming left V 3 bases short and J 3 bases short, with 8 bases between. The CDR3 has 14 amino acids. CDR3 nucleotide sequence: TGTGCCAGCAGTGAGGGGCCAGCTAATGAAAAACTGTTTTTT. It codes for CASSEGPANEKLFF.

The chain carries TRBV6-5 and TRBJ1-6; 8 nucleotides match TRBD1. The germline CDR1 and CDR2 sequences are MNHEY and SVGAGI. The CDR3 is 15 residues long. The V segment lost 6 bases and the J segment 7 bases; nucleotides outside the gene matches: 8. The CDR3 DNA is TGTGCCAGCAGCGGGACAGGCCCGTTGAATTCACCCCTCCACTTT. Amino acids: CASSGTGPLNSPLHF.

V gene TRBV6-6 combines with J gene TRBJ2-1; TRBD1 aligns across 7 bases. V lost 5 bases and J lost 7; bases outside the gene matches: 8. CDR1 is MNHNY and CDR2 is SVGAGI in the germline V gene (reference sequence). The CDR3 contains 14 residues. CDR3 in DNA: TGTGCCAGCAGTATAGGGGGCACTTCGAATGAGCAGTTCTTC. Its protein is CASSIGGTSNEQFF.

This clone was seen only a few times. The CDR3 nucleotides are TGCGCCAGCACCGCAGGGTGGTTTACCATGAACACTGAAGCTTTCTTT. As protein: CASTAGWFTMNTEAFF. V usage is TRBV23-1 and J usage is TRBJ1-1, with a weak D call TRBD1 (5 bases). TRBV23-1 is noted as an ORF with a role that remains uncertain. The CDR3 has 16 amino acids. Trimming took 7 bases from V and 0 from J, leaving 18 bases between them.

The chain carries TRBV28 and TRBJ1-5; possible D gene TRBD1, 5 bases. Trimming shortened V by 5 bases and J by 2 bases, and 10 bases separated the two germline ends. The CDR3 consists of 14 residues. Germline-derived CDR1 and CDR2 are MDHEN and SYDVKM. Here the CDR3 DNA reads TGTGCCAGCAGTCGCGGGGGAGGCAATCAGCCCCAGCATTTT. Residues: CASSRGGGNQPQHF.

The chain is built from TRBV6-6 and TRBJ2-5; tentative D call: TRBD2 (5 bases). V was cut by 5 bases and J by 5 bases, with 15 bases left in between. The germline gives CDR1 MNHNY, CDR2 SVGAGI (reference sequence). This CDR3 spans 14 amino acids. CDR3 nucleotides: TGTGCCAGCAGTGCCGGACTGCTAAAGGAGACCCAGTACTTC. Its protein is CASSAGLLKETQYF.

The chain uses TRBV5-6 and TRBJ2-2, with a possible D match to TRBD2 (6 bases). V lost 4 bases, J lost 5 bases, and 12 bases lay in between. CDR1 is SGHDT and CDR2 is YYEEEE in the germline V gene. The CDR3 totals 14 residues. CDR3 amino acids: CASSPTGRTGELFF. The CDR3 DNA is TGTGCCAGCAGCCCCACCGGGAGAACCGGGGAGCTGTTTTTT.

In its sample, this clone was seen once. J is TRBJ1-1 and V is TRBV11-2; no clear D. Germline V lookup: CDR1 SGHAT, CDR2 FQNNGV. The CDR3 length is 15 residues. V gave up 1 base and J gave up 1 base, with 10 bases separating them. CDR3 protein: CASSLGTRGNTEAFF. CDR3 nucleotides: TGTGCCAGCAGCTTAGGGACCCGGGGGAACACTGAAGCTTTCTTT.

The CDR3 region has the DNA TGTGCCAGCAGCTTCCGTGGGACAGGTGTCTACGAGCAGTACTTC. Residues: CASSFRGTGVYEQYF. The rearrangement links TRBV5-6 to TRBJ2-7; 8 positions match TRBD1. This CDR3 comprises 15 residues. Per the germline V gene, CDR1 is SGHDT and CDR2 is YYEEEE. Unmatched junction bases numbered 7, after V lost 2 bases and J lost 3 bases.

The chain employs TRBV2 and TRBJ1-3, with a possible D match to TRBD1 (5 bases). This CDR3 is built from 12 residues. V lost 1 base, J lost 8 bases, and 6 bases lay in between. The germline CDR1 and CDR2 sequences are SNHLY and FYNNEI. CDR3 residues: CASSEGGDTIYF. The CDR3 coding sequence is TGTGCCAGCAGTGAAGGGGGGGACACCATATATTTT.

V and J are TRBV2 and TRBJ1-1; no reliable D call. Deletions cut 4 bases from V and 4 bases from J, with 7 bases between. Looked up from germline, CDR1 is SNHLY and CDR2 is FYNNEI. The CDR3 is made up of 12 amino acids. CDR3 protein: CASSAGRTEAFF. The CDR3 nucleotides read TGTGCCAGCAGTGCAGGTCGCACTGAAGCTTTCTTT.

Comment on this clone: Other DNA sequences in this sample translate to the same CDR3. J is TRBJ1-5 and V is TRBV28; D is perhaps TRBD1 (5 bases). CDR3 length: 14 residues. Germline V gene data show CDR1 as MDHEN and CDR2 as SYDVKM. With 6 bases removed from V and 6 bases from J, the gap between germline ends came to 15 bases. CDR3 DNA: TGTGCCAGCAGCCGTGGGGGGGACGGTCAGCCCCAGCATTTT. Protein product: CASSRGGDGQPQHF.

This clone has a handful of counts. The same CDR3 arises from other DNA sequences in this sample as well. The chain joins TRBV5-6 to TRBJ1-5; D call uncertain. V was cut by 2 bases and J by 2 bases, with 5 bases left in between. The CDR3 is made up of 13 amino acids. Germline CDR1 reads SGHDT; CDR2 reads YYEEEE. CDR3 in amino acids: CASSLRGNQPQHF. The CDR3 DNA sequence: TGTGCCAGCAGCTTACGGGGCAATCAGCCCCAGCATTTT.

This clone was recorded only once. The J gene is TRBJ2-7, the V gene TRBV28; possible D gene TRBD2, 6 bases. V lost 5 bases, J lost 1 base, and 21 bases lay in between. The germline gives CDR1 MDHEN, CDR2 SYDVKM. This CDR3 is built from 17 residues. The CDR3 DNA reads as TGTGCCAGCAGTCCCGGGGGAAAGCCCGCAGGGTCCTACGAGCAGTACGTC. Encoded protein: CASSPGGKPAGSYEQYV.

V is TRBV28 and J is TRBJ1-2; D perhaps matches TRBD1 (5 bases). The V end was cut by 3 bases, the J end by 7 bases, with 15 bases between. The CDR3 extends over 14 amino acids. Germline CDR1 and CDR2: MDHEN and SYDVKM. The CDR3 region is CASSLTILGGGYTF. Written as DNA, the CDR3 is TGTGCCAGCAGTTTGACCATTCTCGGGGGTGGCTACACCTTC.